One and the same sample provided the 16 T cell receptor beta chains below, sequenced in a study of blood T cells in healthy people across ages. Together with a sample-barcoded 5' primer, a J-beta primer mix was included in a second PCR lasting about 7 to 12 cycles. TCRdb recomputed calls from the 5' RACE reads with MiXCR, one row per CDR3 protein. The sample comprises some 710,000 distinct CDR3 sequences, about 46% of which are singletons, and around 18% rests with the top ten. The sample consisted of blood. The receptors were gathered from a man older than 75 in good health.

With regard to this clonotype: The DNA is left out, because the CDR3 cannot be placed on it with certainty; the CDR3 is given as TCRdb lists it. This chain uses TRBV28 with TRBJ2-7; the table's D call, TRBD1, has no DNA check behind it. Germline values: CDR1 MDHEN, CDR2 SYDVKM. The CDR3 has 16 amino acids, counting both end residues. This CDR3 is CASSFPSGQAYCEQYF.

This clonotype was observed a handful of times. The chain combines TRBV12-3 or TRBV12-4 with TRBJ2-7; 9 positions match TRBD2. V lost 4 bases to trimming and J lost 3 bases; unmatched junction nucleotides: 7. The CDR3 consists of 15 residues. This CDR3 reads CASSSLAGEGYEQYF. The CDR3 DNA sequence: TGTGCCAGCAGTTCCTTAGCGGGAGAGGGCTACGAGCAGTACTTC.

J is TRBJ1-1 and V is TRBV29-1, with D hard to call. The V end lost 3 bases, the J end lost 0 bases, and 14 bases lay between the germline ends. Germline V gene lookup returns CDR1 SQVTM and CDR2 ANQGSEA. The CDR3 consists of 15 residues. This CDR3 reads CSVDPLLNLNTEAFF. The DNA of the CDR3 is TGCAGCGTTGATCCACTGCTAAACTTGAACACTGAAGCTTTCTTT.

This chain uses TRBV6-6 with TRBJ2-1; TRBD1 aligns across 7 bases. The germline gives CDR1 MNHNY, CDR2 SVGAGI (reference sequence). Trimming removed 4 bases from V and 4 bases from J; junction bases left unmatched: 4. CDR3 size: 14 residues. CDR3: CASSLGQRYNEQFF. CDR3 nucleotide sequence: TGTGCCAGCAGTTTGGGACAGAGATACAATGAGCAGTTCTTC.

This chain links TRBV12-3 or TRBV12-4 with TRBJ2-3; D unclear. V lost 1 base and J lost 0, with 8 bases in between. This CDR3 is built from 15 residues. CDR3 nucleotides: TGTGCCAGCAGTTTAGGTCTAACCAGCACAGATACGCAGTATTTT. It codes for CASSLGLTSTDTQYF.

The chain uses TRBV7-9 and TRBJ2-2; TRBD1 matches at 9 bases. V lost 7 bases to trimming and J lost 3 bases; unmatched junction nucleotides: 3. Germline CDR1 reads SEHNR; CDR2 reads FQNEAQ (reference sequence). The CDR3 spans 14 residues. The CDR3 DNA follows: TGTGCCAGCACACAGGGGGCGGACACCGGGGAGCTGTTTTTT. This sequence encodes CASTQGADTGELFF.

Only a few counts were recorded for this clonotype. J is TRBJ2-6 and V is TRBV20-1; D uncertain. V lost 5 bases and J 2 bases, leaving 10 bases between the germline ends. The germline V gene has CDR1 DFQATT and CDR2 SNEGSKA (reference sequence). The CDR3 is 14 amino acids. The CDR3 region is CSAGGRTGANVLTF. In DNA form, the CDR3 reads TGCAGTGCTGGTGGTCGAACTGGGGCCAACGTCCTGACTTTC.

J is TRBJ2-1 and V is TRBV7-3; weak D call: TRBD1 (5 bases). The CDR3 spans 13 residues. Germline V lookup: CDR1 SGHTA, CDR2 FQGTGA. V shed 5 bases and J shed 8 bases, with 13 bases lying between them. The CDR3 sequence is CASSPQTVYEQFF. CDR3 nucleotides: TGTGCCAGCAGCCCTCAGACAGTGTATGAGCAGTTCTTC.

V and J are TRBV28 and TRBJ2-5; 12 bases align to TRBD1. Germline loops: CDR1 MDHEN, CDR2 SYDVKM. J was trimmed by 2 bases and V by 7 bases; bases with no gene match: 5. This CDR3 is built from 15 residues. The CDR3 nucleotides read TGTGCCAGCATAGGGGACAGGGGGCTTCAAGAGACCCAGTACTTC. Encoded protein: CASIGDRGLQETQYF.

This clonotype was observed at least ten times. The rearrangement uses TRBV7-2 and TRBJ2-1; 8 nucleotides match TRBD1. The CDR3 totals 14 residues. Germline V lookup: CDR1 SGHTA, CDR2 FQGNSA. The V gene end was trimmed by 3 bases and the J gene end by 2 bases; junction bases not matched to a gene: 0. CDR3 DNA sequence: TGTGCCAGCAGCTTGGACAGGGCCTACAATGAGCAGTTCTTC. Protein sequence: CASSLDRAYNEQFF.

This rearrangement joins TRBV10-3 to TRBJ1-4; no firm D call. V gave up 6 bases and J gave up 3 bases, with 11 bases separating them. Germline values: CDR1 ENHRY, CDR2 SYGVKD. The length of the CDR3 is 14 residues. CDR3 DNA sequence: TGTGCCATCAGCGCGGGAGTGCCTAATGAAAAACTGTTTTTT. It encodes CAISAGVPNEKLFF.

The chain carries TRBV5-1 and TRBJ2-5; possibly TRBD2 for D (5 bases). Trimming stripped 3 bases from V and 4 bases from J, with 25 bases between. Per germline, CDR1 SGHRS and CDR2 YFSETQ. This CDR3 has 18 residues. The CDR3 loop is CASSSAENGRPRGETQYF. CDR3 DNA: TGCGCCAGCAGCTCCGCGGAAAACGGGCGTCCCCGGGGAGAGACCCAGTACTTC.

The CDR3 DNA is TGTGCCACCAGCAGAGAGTTGGGATTTTCCTACGAGCAGTACTTC. Its translation is CATSRELGFSYEQYF. This chain joins TRBV15 and TRBJ2-7; D remains ambiguous. The CDR3 loop spans 15 amino acids. Trimming shortened V by 0 bases and J by 1 base, and 10 bases separated the two germline ends. Germline V gene lookup returns CDR1 LNHNV and CDR2 YYDKDF (reference sequence).

This clonotype has only a few counts. The chain joins TRBV5-6 to TRBJ2-1; 9 bases match TRBD2. From germline, CDR1 is SGHDT and CDR2 YYEEEE. CDR3 size: 19 residues. J lost 5 bases, V lost 0 bases, and 15 bases had no gene match. The DNA of the CDR3 is TGTGCCAGCAGCTTGGGGCTACTTTGGCGGGAGGGCCAGGACAATGAGCAGTTCTTC. Protein sequence: CASSLGLLWREGQDNEQFF.

This clonotype was seen only a few times. The V and J genes are TRBV20-1 and TRBJ2-2, with 16 bases that match TRBD2. CDR1 and CDR2 from the germline V gene are DFQATT and SNEGSKA (reference sequence). J lost 2 bases, V lost 0 bases, and 6 bases had no gene match. The CDR3 totals 19 residues. For the CDR3, the DNA is TGCAGTGCTAGAGATCCGGGACTAGCGGGAGGGCCAAACACCGGGGAGCTGTTTTTT. The encoded protein is CSARDPGLAGGPNTGELFF.

This clonotype came up a few times. The chain couples TRBV28 to TRBJ2-5; D may be TRBD2 (5 bases). The CDR3 extends over 15 amino acids. The V gene lost 7 bases and the J gene lost 11 bases, with 26 bases spanning the gap. The germline V gene has CDR1 MDHEN and CDR2 SYDVKM. CDR3 protein: CASTLWGVSNGEQYF. As DNA, the CDR3 is TGTGCCAGCACCTTATGGGGAGTCAGTAACGGTGAGCAGTACTTC.